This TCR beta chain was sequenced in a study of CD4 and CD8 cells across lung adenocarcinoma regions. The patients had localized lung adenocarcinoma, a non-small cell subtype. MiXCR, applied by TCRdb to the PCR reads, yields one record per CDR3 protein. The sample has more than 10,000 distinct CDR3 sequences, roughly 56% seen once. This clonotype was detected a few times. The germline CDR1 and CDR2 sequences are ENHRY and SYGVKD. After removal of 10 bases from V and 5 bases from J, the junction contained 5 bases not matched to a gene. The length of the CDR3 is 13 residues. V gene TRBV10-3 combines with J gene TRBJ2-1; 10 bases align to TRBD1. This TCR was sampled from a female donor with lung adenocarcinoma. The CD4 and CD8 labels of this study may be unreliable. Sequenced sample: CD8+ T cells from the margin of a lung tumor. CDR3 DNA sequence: TGTGCCACCCGACAGGGGGCCAACAATGAGCAGTTCTTC. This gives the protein CATRQGANNEQFF.